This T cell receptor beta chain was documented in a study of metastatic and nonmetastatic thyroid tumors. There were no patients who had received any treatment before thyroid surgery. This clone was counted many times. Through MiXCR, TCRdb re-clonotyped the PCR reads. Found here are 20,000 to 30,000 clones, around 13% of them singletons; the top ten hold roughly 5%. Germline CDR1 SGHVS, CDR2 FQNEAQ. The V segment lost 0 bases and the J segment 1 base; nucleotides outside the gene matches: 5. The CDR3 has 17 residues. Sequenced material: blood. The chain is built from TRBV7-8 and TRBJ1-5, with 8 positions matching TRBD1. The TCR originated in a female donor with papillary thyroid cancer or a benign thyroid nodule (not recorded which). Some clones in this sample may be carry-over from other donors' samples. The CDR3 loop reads CASSLASTGASNQPQHF. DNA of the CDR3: TGTGCCAGCAGCTTAGCATCGACAGGGGCGAGCAATCAGCCCCAGCATTTT. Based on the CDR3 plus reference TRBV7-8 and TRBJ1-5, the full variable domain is GAGVSQSPRYKVAKRGQDVALRCDPISGHVSLFWYQQALGQGPEFLTYFQNEAQLDKSGLPSDRFFAERPEGSVSTLKIQRTQQEDSAVYLCASSLASTGASNQPQHFGDGTRLSIL.